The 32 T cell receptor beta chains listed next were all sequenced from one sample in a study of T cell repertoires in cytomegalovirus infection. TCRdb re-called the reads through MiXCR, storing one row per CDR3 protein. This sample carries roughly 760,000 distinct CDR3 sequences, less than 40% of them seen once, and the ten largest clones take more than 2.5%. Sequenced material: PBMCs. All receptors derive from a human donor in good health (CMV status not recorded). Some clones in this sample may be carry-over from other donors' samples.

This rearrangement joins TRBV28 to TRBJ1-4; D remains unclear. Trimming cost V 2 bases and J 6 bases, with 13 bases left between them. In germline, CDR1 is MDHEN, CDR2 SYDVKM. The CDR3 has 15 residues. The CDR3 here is CASSLGEGKDEKLFF. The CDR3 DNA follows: TGTGCCAGCAGTTTAGGAGAGGGAAAGGATGAAAAACTGTTTTTT.

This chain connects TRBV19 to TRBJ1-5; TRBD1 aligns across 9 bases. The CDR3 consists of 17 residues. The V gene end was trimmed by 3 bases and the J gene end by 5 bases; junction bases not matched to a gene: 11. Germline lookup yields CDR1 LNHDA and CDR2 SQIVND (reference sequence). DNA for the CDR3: TGTGCCAGTAGTATGGTCGGGACAGGGAATATCGATCAGCCCCAGCATTTT. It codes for CASSMVGTGNIDQPQHF.

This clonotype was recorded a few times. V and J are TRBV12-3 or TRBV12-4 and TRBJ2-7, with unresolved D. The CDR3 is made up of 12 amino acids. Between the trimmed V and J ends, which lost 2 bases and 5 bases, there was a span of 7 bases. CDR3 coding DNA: TGTGCCAGCAGTTTAACCTGGGACGAGCAGTACTTC. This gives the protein CASSLTWDEQYF.

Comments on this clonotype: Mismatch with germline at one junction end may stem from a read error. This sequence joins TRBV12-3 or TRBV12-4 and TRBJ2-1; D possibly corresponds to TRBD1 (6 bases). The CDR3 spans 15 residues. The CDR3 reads CVSTMATGDYNEQFF. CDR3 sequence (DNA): TGTGTCAGCACTATGGCGACAGGAGATTACAATGAGCAGTTCTTC.

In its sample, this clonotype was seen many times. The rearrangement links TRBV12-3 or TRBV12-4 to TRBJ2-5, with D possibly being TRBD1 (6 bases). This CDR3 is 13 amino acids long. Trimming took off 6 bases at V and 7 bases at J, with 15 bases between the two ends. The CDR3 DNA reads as TGTGCCAGCAGCCCTCACAGGGATGGGACCCAGTACTTC. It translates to CASSPHRDGTQYF.

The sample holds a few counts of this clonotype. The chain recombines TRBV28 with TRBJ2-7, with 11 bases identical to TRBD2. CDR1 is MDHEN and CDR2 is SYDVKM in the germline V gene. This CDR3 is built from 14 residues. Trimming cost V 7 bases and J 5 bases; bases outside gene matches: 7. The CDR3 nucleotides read TGTGCCAGCATCCCGGGACTAGCGGTGAACGAGCAGTACTTC. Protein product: CASIPGLAVNEQYF.

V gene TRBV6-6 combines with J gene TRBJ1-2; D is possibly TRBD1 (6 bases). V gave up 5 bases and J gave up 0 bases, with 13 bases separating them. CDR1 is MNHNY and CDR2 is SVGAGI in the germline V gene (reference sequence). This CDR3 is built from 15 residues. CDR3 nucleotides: TGTGCCAGCAGTGATAGGACAGTGCCTAACTATGGCTACACCTTC. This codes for CASSDRTVPNYGYTF.

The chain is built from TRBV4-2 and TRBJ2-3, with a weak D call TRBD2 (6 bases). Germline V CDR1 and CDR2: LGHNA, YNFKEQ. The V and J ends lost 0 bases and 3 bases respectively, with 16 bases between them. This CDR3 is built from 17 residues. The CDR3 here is CASSQELAHGVTDTQYF. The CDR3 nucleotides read TGTGCCAGCAGCCAAGAACTAGCTCACGGGGTGACAGATACGCAGTATTTT.

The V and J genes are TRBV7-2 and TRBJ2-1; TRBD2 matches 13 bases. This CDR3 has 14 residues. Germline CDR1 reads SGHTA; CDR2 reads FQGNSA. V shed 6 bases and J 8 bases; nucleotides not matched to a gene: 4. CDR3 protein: CASRTSGRLDEQFF. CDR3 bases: TGTGCCAGCAGGACTAGCGGGAGGTTGGATGAGCAGTTCTTC.

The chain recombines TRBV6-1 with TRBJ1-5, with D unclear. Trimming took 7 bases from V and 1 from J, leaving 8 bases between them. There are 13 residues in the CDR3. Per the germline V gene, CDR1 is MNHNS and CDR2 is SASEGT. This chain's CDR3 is CASTGLSNQPQHF. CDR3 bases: TGTGCCAGCACCGGACTGAGCAATCAGCCCCAGCATTTT.

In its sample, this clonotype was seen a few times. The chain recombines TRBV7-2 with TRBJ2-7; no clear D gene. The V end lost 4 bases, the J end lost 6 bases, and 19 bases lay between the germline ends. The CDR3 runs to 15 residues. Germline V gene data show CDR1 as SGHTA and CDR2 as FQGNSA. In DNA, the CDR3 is TGTGCCAGCAGCTCACGCCCACCTTTAGAAAGCGAGCAGTACTTC. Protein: CASSSRPPLESEQYF.

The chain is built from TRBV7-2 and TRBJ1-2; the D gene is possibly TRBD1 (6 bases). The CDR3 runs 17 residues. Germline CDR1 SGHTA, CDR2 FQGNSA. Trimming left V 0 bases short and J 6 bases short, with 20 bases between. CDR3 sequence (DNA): TGTGCCAGCAGCTTAGCGCTCGGGGGGCGCAGGTCCAATGGCTACACCTTC. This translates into CASSLALGGRRSNGYTF.

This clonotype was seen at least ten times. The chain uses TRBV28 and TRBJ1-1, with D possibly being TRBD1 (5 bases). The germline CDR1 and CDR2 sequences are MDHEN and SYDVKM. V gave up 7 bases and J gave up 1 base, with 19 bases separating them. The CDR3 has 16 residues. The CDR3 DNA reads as TGTGCCAGCATCGTTACGCGGGGAGGGGAGAACACTGAAGCTTTCTTT. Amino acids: CASIVTRGGENTEAFF.

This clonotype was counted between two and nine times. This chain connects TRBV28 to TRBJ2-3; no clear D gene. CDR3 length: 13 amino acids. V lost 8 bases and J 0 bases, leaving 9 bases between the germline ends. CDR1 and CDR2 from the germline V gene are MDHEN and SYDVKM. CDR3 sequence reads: CASCTHSTDTQYF. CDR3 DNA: TGTGCCAGCTGCACTCACAGCACAGATACGCAGTATTTT.

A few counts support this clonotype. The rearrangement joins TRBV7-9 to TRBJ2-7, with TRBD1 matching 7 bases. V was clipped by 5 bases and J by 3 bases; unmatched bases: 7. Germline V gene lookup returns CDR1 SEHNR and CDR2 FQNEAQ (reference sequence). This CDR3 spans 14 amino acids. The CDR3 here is CASSPGTVYYEQYF. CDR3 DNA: TGTGCCAGCAGCCCCGGGACAGTTTACTACGAGCAGTACTTC.

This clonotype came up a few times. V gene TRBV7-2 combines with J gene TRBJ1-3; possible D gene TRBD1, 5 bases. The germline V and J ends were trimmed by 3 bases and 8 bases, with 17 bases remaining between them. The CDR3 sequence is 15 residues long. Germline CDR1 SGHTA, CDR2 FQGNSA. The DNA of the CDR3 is TGTGCCAGCAGCTTTGCCGGGGCCGGCAGGGACACCATATATTTT. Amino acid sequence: CASSFAGAGRDTIYF. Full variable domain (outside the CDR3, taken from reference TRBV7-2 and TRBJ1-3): GAGVSQSPSNKVTEKGKDVELRCDPISGHTALYWYRQSLGQGLEFLIYFQGNSAPDKSGLPSDRFSAERTGGSVSTLTIQRTQQEDSAVYLCASSFAGAGRDTIYFGEGSWLTVV.

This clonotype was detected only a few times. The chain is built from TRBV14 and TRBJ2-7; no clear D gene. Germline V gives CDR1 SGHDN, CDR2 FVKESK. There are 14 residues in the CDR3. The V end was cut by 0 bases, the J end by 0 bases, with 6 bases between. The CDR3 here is CASSQDQFSYEQYF. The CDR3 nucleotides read TGTGCCAGCAGCCAAGATCAATTCTCCTACGAGCAGTACTTC.

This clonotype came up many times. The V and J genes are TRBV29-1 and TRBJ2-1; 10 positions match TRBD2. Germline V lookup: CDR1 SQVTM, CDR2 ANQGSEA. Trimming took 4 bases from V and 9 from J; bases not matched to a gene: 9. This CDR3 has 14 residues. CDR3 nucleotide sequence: TGCAGCGTTGTAGCGGGAGGTGTGATAGCTGAGCAGTTCTTC. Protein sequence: CSVVAGGVIAEQFF.

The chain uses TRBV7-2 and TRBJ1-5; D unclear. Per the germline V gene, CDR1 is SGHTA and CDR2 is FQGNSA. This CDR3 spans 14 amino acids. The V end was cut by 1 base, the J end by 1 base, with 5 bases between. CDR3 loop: CASSLGMSNQPQHF. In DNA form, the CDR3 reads TGTGCCAGCAGCTTAGGGATGAGCAATCAGCCCCAGCATTTT.

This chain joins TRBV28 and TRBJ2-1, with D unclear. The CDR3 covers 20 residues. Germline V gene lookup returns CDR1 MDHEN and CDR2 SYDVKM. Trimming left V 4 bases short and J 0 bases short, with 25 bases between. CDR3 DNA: TGTGCCAGCAGTTATACTCCTAGGGCAGGTTACTCGCGCTCCTACAATGAGCAGTTCTTC. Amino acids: CASSYTPRAGYSRSYNEQFF.

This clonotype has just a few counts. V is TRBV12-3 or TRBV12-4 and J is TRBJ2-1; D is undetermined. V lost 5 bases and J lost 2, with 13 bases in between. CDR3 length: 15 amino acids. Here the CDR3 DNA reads TGTGCCAGCAGTGCGGTCAAATTGCCCTACAATGAGCAGTTCTTC. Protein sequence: CASSAVKLPYNEQFF.

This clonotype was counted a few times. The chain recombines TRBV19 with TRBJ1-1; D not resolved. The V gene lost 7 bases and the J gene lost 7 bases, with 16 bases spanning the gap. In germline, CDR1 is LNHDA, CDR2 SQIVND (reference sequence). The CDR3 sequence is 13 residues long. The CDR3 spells CASTPGRDHEAFF. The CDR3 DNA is TGTGCCAGTACACCCGGTAGAGACCATGAAGCTTTCTTT.

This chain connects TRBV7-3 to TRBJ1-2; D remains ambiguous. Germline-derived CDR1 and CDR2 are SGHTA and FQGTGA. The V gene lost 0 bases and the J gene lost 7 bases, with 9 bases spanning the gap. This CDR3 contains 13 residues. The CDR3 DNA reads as TGTGCCAGCAGCTTAACGGGCACCGGTGGCTACACCTTC. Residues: CASSLTGTGGYTF.

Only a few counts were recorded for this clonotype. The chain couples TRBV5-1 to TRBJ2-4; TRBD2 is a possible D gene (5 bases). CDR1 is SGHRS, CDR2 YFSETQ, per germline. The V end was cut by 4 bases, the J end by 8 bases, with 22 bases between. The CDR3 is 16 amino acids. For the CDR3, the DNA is TGCGCCAGCAGCCGAGGACCCACGGATGAGGGTCACATTCAGTACTTC. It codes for CASSRGPTDEGHIQYF.

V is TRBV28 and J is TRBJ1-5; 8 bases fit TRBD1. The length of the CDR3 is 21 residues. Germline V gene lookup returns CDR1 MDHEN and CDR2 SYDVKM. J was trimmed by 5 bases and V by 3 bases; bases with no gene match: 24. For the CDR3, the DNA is TGTGCCAGCAGTTTCCTTCATTTGCGGACAGGGCCCGCAAGACCGCATCAGCCCCAGCATTTT. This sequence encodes CASSFLHLRTGPARPHQPQHF.

DNA for the CDR3: TGTGCCAGCAGTTTAGGACCCGGCGGCTATAATTCACCCCTCCACTTT. Amino acid sequence: CASSLGPGGYNSPLHF. The rearrangement uses TRBV12-3 or TRBV12-4 and TRBJ1-6; D unclear. This CDR3 has 16 residues. Trimming pared 1 base from V and 3 bases from J, leaving 10 bases between.

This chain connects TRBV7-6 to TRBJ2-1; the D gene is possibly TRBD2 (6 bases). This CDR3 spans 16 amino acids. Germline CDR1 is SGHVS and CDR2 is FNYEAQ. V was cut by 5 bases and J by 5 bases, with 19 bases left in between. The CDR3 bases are TGTGCCAGCAGCCTAAGCGGTAGGCTAGCGAACAATGAGCAGTTCTTC. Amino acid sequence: CASSLSGRLANNEQFF.

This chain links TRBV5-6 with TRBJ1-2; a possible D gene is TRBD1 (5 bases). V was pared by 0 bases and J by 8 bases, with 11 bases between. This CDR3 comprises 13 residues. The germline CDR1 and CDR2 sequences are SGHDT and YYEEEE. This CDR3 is CASSLEQGGGYTF. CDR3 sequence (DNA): TGTGCCAGCAGCTTGGAGCAGGGAGGCGGCTACACCTTC. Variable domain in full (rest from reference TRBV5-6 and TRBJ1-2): DAGVTQSPTHLIKTRGQQVTLRCSPKSGHDTVSWYQQALGQGPQFIFQYYEEEERQRGNFPDRFSGHQFPNYSSELNVNALLLGDSALYLCASSLEQGGGYTFGSGTRLTVV.

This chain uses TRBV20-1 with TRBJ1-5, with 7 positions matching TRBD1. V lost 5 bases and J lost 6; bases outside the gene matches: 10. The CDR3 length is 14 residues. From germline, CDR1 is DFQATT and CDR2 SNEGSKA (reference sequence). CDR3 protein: CSASYRGEGQPQHF. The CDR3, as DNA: TGCAGTGCTTCCTACAGGGGTGAGGGTCAGCCCCAGCATTTT.

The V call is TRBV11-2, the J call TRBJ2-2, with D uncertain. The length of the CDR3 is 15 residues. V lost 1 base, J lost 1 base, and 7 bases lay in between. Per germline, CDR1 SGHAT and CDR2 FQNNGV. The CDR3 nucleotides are TGTGCCAGCAGCTTAGGGCATAGGAACACCGGGGAGCTGTTTTTT. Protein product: CASSLGHRNTGELFF. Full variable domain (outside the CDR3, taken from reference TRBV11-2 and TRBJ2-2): EAGVAQSPRYKIIEKRQSVAFWCNPISGHATLYWYQQILGQGPKLLIQFQNNGVVDDSQLPKDRFSAERLKGVDSTLKIQPAKLEDSAVYLCASSLGHRNTGELFFGEGSRLTVL.

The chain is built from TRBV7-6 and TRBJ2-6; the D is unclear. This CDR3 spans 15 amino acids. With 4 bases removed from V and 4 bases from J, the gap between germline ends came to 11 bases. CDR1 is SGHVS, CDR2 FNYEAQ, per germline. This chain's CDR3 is CASSSQVIGANVLTF. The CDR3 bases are TGTGCCAGCAGCTCGCAGGTGATCGGGGCCAACGTCCTGACTTTC.

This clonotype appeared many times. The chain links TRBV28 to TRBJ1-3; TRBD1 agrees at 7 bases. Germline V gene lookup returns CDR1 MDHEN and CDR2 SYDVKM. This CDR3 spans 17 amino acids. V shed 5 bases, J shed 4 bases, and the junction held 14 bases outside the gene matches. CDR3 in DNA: TGTGCCAGCAGTGCCGCCCTAACAGGGGTTGTCGGAAACACCATATATTTT. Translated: CASSAALTGVVGNTIYF.